The clone carrying this TCR beta chain has a handful of counts. Antigen: not known. Each cDNA molecule carried a unique molecular identifier. TCRdb itself ran the 5' RACE reads through MiXCR, one entry per CDR3 protein. The table shows just under 65,000 distinct CDR3 sequences, with approximately 9.2% occurring only once. V was clipped by 3 bases and J by 9 bases; unmatched bases: 11. The CDR3 is made up of 14 amino acids. Germline V lookup: CDR1 MGHRA, CDR2 YSYEKL. This sample was taken from a study of early T cells in non-severe SARS-CoV-2 infection. Study context: Sequenced material consisted of bulk RNA (from unsorted whole blood), and chains were unpaired.

The study, taken as a whole, reports: Database matching using VDJdb favored anti-spike CD8 responses, with private and CD4 specificities left missing.

The sample in question was whole blood, obtained at baseline. The receptor was isolated from an adult who was a healthcare worker with PCR-confirmed SARS-CoV-2 infection or an uninfected control (not recorded which). The rearrangement links TRBV4-1 to TRBJ2-7; 7 bases agree with TRBD2. CDR3 region: CASSQASGSSGQYF. DNA for the CDR3: TGCGCCAGCAGCCAGGCTAGCGGCTCCTCCGGGCAGTACTTC.